Shown below are 13 T cell receptor beta chains from a single sample sequenced in a study of post-analysis software for immune sequencing data. General observations from the study: Roughly 5 TRBV segments (TRBV5-6, TRBV5-1 and TRBV20-1 among them) occurred more frequently in patients than in controls.

These TCRs are of unknown antigen specificity. Unique molecular identifiers were present in the TCR beta cDNA libraries. TCRdb re-called the PCR reads through MiXCR, storing one row per CDR3 protein. Found here are about 620,000 distinct CDR3 sequences, roughly 46% of them singletons; the top ten hold under 2%. Input material: blood. All receptors come from a girl aged 10-17 years with multiple sclerosis.

A few counts support this clonotype. The chain recombines TRBV10-3 with TRBJ2-1, with TRBD2 matching 10 bases. The junction had 6 bases not matched to a gene; V was cut back by 2 bases and J by 2 bases. The length of the CDR3 is 17 residues. Germline V gene data show CDR1 as ENHRY and CDR2 as SYGVKD. The CDR3 coding sequence is TGTGCCATCAGTGAGGCTAGCGGGAGTCTAACCTACAATGAGCAGTTCTTC. This encodes CAISEASGSLTYNEQFF.

The sample holds a few counts of this clonotype. V is TRBV7-9 and J is TRBJ1-2, with TRBD1 matching over 8 bases. Per the germline V gene, CDR1 is SEHNR and CDR2 is FQNEAQ (reference sequence). The CDR3 spans 14 residues. The ends lost 0 bases at V and 13 bases at J; junction bases unmatched: 10. For the CDR3, the DNA is TGTGCCAGCAGCTTAGCGGATCCAGGGGGCGGAACCACCTTC. This translates into CASSLADPGGGTTF.

This sequence joins TRBV11-3 and TRBJ2-1, with TRBD2 matching over 13 bases. The CDR3 loop spans 15 amino acids. Germline CDR1 is SGHNT and CDR2 is YENEEA. With 5 bases clipped from V and 8 bases from J, the junction kept 6 bases outside the gene matches. The CDR3 loop is CASSRTSGRSDEQFF. CDR3 in DNA: TGTGCCAGCAGCCGGACTAGCGGGAGATCCGATGAGCAGTTCTTC.

V and J are TRBV3-1 and TRBJ2-3; 12 bases fit TRBD2. This CDR3 is 16 amino acids long. CDR1 is LGHDT, CDR2 YNNKEL, per germline (reference sequence). V was pared by 3 bases and J by 4 bases, with 5 bases of the junction left unmatched. The CDR3 DNA sequence: TGTGCCAGCAGCCACCTAGCGGGGGGGCCAGCAGATACGCAGTATTTT. As protein: CASSHLAGGPADTQYF.

J is TRBJ1-5 and V is TRBV20-1; no firm D call. V was shortened by 0 bases and J by 4 bases, with 16 bases between the two germline ends. This CDR3 has 16 residues. The germline V gene encodes CDR1 DFQATT and CDR2 SNEGSKA (reference sequence). The CDR3 DNA reads TGCAGTGCTAGAGATATGAGGCAGATGAGAAATCAGCCCCAGCATTTT. Its protein product is CSARDMRQMRNQPQHF.

V gene TRBV5-1 combines with J gene TRBJ2-5, with 8 bases lining up with TRBD2. J was trimmed by 3 bases and V by 4 bases; bases with no gene match: 11. CDR3 length equals 16 residues. In germline, CDR1 is SGHRS, CDR2 YFSETQ. Here the CDR3 DNA reads TGCGCCAGCAGCGCGGGGGGACTAGGGGAGGAAGAGACCCAGTACTTC. Translating it yields CASSAGGLGEEETQYF. The complete variable domain, with remaining parts taken from reference TRBV5-1 and TRBJ2-5, reads KAGVTQTPRYLIKTRGQQVTLSCSPISGHRSVSWYQQTPGQGLQFLFEYFSETQRNKGNFPGRFSGRQFSNSRSEMNVSTLELGDSALYLCASSAGGLGEEETQYFGPGTRLLVL.

This clonotype has more than one count but fewer than ten. The V and J genes are TRBV6-4 and TRBJ2-3, with 7 bases that match TRBD2. V shed 0 bases and J 1 base; nucleotides not matched to a gene: 4. CDR3 size: 16 residues. Per the germline V gene, CDR1 is MRHNA and CDR2 is SNTAGT. Here the CDR3 DNA reads TGTGCCAGCAGTGACTCGGCTAGCGGAGGCACAGATACGCAGTATTTT. Protein product: CASSDSASGGTDTQYF.

V gene TRBV11-3 combines with J gene TRBJ2-5, with 9 nucleotides matching TRBD2. V shed 5 bases and J 7 bases; nucleotides not matched to a gene: 8. CDR1 SGHNT and CDR2 YENEEA come from the germline V gene. There are 14 residues in the CDR3. Here the CDR3 DNA reads TGTGCCAGCAGCCTTGGACTAGCGAGCATGACCCAGTACTTC. Residues: CASSLGLASMTQYF.

The genes are TRBV2 and TRBJ1-6; no definite D call. V lost 7 bases and J 5 bases, leaving 9 bases between the germline ends. Germline CDR1 SNHLY, CDR2 FYNNEI. The CDR3 extends over 13 amino acids. The CDR3 reads CASNPENNSPLHF. CDR3 in DNA: TGTGCCAGCAACCCTGAGAATAATTCACCCCTCCACTTT.

The sample holds one count of this clonotype. This chain joins TRBV20-1 and TRBJ2-5; TRBD2 agrees at 10 bases. Per the germline V gene, CDR1 is DFQATT and CDR2 is SNEGSKA (reference sequence). V lost 5 bases, J lost 5 bases, and 8 bases stayed unmatched. The CDR3 contains 14 residues. The CDR3 DNA sequence: TGCAGTGCTCTGAGCGGGGGGGCCCCTGAGACCCAGTACTTC. It encodes CSALSGGAPETQYF.

This chain connects TRBV12-3 or TRBV12-4 to TRBJ1-1, with a possible D match to TRBD1 (6 bases). The CDR3 runs 14 residues. Trimming removed 4 bases at V and 1 base at J, with 10 bases between. The CDR3 coding sequence is TGTGCCAGCAGTTCCAGGACAGCGAACACTGAAGCTTTCTTT. As protein: CASSSRTANTEAFF.

Concerning this clonotype: One end of the junction is discordant with germline, which a read error may explain. The rearrangement joins TRBV6-5 to TRBJ2-1; 8 nucleotides match TRBD1. The CDR3 spans 14 residues. Germline V gene lookup returns CDR1 MNHEY and CDR2 SVGAGI. The CDR3 DNA is TGTGCCAGCAGGGACAGGGCAAACACCGGGGAGCTGTTCTTC. It codes for CASRDRANTGELFF.

This clonotype has more than one count but fewer than ten. This chain uses TRBV5-1 with TRBJ2-5, with 7 bases fitting TRBD2. This CDR3 has 15 amino acids. Per the germline V gene, CDR1 is SGHRS and CDR2 is YFSETQ. Losses at the gene ends were 3 bases for V and 5 bases for J; bases not matched to a gene: 10. Here the CDR3 DNA reads TGCGCCAGCAGCTCGAGGGCGGGAGTGAGCGAGACCCAGTACTTC. Protein sequence: CASSSRAGVSETQYF.